The 20 T cell receptor beta chains below come from one sample, sequenced in a study of blood T cells in healthy people across ages (dated by TCRdb to between 2015 and 2017). To prepare the library, 5' RACE was applied. Sequencing was performed on an Illumina HiSeq 2500. A second PCR of about 7 to 12 cycles was run with a J-beta primer mix and a sample-barcoded 5' primer. Starting from the raw public reads, TCRdb applied fastp trimming at Q25, assembled clones with MiXCR and retained in-frame beta chains. Under each unique CDR3 protein, matching rows form one entry showing the most common genes and DNA. This sample has fewer than 2,000,000 distinct CDR3 sequences in its table, and approximately 32% of those were observed once. The ten largest clones capture about 11% of the sample. The material sequenced was blood. These receptors all stem from a woman aged 25 to 39 in good health.

The chain is built from TRBV7-9 and TRBJ2-3; 10 bases match TRBD2. This CDR3 has 15 amino acids. The germline CDR1 and CDR2 sequences are SEHNR and FQNEAQ (reference sequence). V lost 5 bases, J lost 7 bases, and 9 bases stayed unmatched. The CDR3 DNA reads TGTGCCAGCAGCGCTGCTAGCGGGAGCGGGTATACGCAGTATTTT. Translation gives CASSAASGSGYTQYF.

The chain recombines TRBV9 with TRBJ2-3; D possibly matches TRBD1 or TRBD2 (7 bases each). Trimming shortened V by 4 bases and J by 0 bases, and 21 bases separated the two germline ends. This CDR3 contains 18 residues. Germline values: CDR1 SGDLS, CDR2 YYNGEE. The CDR3 region is CASSSRQGGGHSTDTQYF. DNA of the CDR3: TGTGCCAGCAGCTCCCGACAGGGAGGGGGGCATAGCACAGATACGCAGTATTTT.

V is TRBV4-1 and J is TRBJ1-5; possibly TRBD1 for D (5 bases). V lost 0 bases to trimming and J lost 9 bases, with 9 bases between them. Germline loops: CDR1 MGHRA, CDR2 YSYEKL. The CDR3 has 13 amino acids. The CDR3 nucleotides are TGCGCCAGCAGCCAAGAGGCGAGGGGGCCCCAGCATTTT. Its protein product is CASSQEARGPQHF.

This clonotype was seen only a few times. The V and J genes are TRBV6-6 and TRBJ1-5; D unclear. The CDR3 has 13 residues. The V and J ends lost 3 bases and 5 bases respectively, with 8 bases between them. From germline, CDR1 is MNHNY and CDR2 SVGAGI (reference sequence). This CDR3 reads CASSYGPDQPQHF. In nucleotides, the CDR3 is TGTGCCAGCAGTTATGGCCCAGATCAGCCCCAGCATTTT.

This clonotype is a singleton in its sample. The junction does not match germline at one end; this may be a read error. This chain connects TRBV20-1 to TRBJ2-1, with a weak D call TRBD2 (5 bases). Per germline, CDR1 DFQATT and CDR2 SNEGSKA (reference sequence). The CDR3 runs to 13 residues. The CDR3 region has the DNA TGCAGTACTAGACATTTAGGGAACAATGAGCAGTTCTTC. It yields the protein CSTRHLGNNEQFF.

This clonotype was seen ten or more times. The V and J genes are TRBV10-3 and TRBJ2-1, with 8 bases that match TRBD2. CDR1 is ENHRY and CDR2 is SYGVKD in the germline V gene. V lost 3 bases and J lost 7; bases outside the gene matches: 5. CDR3 length: 14 amino acids. CDR3 region: CAISDSGNTNEQFF. CDR3 nucleotides: TGTGCCATCAGTGATAGCGGGAATACGAATGAGCAGTTCTTC.

This clonotype occurred a few times. This chain connects TRBV18 to TRBJ2-7, with 7 bases matching TRBD2. The V and J ends lost 3 bases and 3 bases, in that order; junction bases with no gene match: 5. This CDR3 region has 14 residues. Germline V gene sequence: CDR1 KGHSH, CDR2 LQKENI. The CDR3 sequence: CASSPLGGDYEQYF. The CDR3 DNA reads TGTGCCAGCTCACCGCTGGGGGGGGACTACGAGCAGTACTTC.

This clonotype has only a few counts. The CDR3 loop is CASSLLGTTVNIQYF. CDR3 bases: TGTGCCAGCAGCTTATTGGGGACTACAGTAAACATTCAGTACTTC. The chain joins TRBV7-9 to TRBJ2-4, with 7 bases that match TRBD2. This CDR3 contains 15 residues. The germline V gene has CDR1 SEHNR and CDR2 FQNEAQ (reference sequence). J gave up 6 bases and V 2 bases, and 7 bases lay outside the gene matches.

The chain has TRBV10-3 and TRBJ2-5; D is possibly TRBD2 (5 bases). The CDR3 sequence is 18 residues long. Per germline, CDR1 ENHRY and CDR2 SYGVKD. The V end was cut by 4 bases, the J end by 5 bases, with 26 bases between. The CDR3 sequence is CAISGTPSESREGETQYF. In DNA, the CDR3 is TGTGCCATCAGTGGAACTCCATCCGAGTCTCGGGAAGGGGAGACCCAGTACTTC.

This clonotype was observed a handful of times. The gene calls are TRBV2 and TRBJ2-7, with TRBD1 matching 9 bases. V lost 6 bases and J lost 5; bases outside the gene matches: 11. The CDR3 covers 15 residues. Germline CDR1 SNHLY, CDR2 FYNNEI. CDR3 nucleotide sequence: TGTGCCAGCAGCCTAGAAACAGGGGGCTTCCACGAGCAGTACTTC. As protein: CASSLETGGFHEQYF. The full variable domain, its missing parts supplied by reference TRBV2 and TRBJ2-7, is EPEVTQTPSHQVTQMGQEVILRCVPISNHLYFYWYRQILGQKVEFLVSFYNNEISEKSEIFDDQFSVERPDGSNFTLKIRSTKLEDSAMYFCASSLETGGFHEQYFGPGTRLTVT.

This clonotype showed up many times. The chain has TRBV4-1 and TRBJ2-5; D perhaps matches TRBD1 (6 bases). In germline, CDR1 is MGHRA, CDR2 YSYEKL. Trimming took 3 bases from V and 6 from J, leaving 14 bases between them. The CDR3 sequence is 14 residues long. CDR3 sequence (DNA): TGCGCCAGCAGCCAGAGGACAGTCGAGAAGACCCAGTACTTC. Protein product: CASSQRTVEKTQYF.

This chain joins TRBV27 and TRBJ2-3; unclear D gene. Germline CDR1 MNHEY, CDR2 SMNVEV (reference sequence). The CDR3 is 15 amino acids. The germline V and J ends were trimmed by 3 bases and 2 bases, with 12 bases remaining between them. The CDR3 sequence: CASSLRSYLTDTQYF. In DNA form, the CDR3 reads TGTGCCAGCAGTTTGCGCAGCTACCTCACAGATACGCAGTATTTT.

The rearrangement uses TRBV5-6 and TRBJ2-3, with 7 nucleotides matching TRBD2. This CDR3 spans 16 amino acids. CDR1 is SGHDT and CDR2 is YYEEEE in the germline V gene. V lost 4 bases and J lost 5; bases outside the gene matches: 13. Here the CDR3 reads CASSVLGAGVQDTQYF. In DNA, the CDR3 is TGTGCCAGCAGCGTCCTCGGGGCGGGAGTTCAAGATACGCAGTATTTT.

This clonotype came up a few times. The gene calls are TRBV11-2 and TRBJ2-3, with D possibly matching TRBD2 (5 bases). The V and J ends lost 4 bases and 2 bases respectively, with 16 bases between them. The germline gives CDR1 SGHAT, CDR2 FQNNGV. CDR3 length: 16 residues. CDR3 nucleotide sequence: TGTGCCAGCAGCTCCTCCCCCGGACTCCTCACAGATACGCAGTATTTT. Its translation is CASSSSPGLLTDTQYF.

The chain employs TRBV5-1 and TRBJ2-1; D uncertain. CDR1 is SGHRS, CDR2 YFSETQ, per germline. The CDR3 covers 14 residues. V shed 1 base and J shed 9 bases, with 14 bases lying between them. The CDR3 reads CASSLTQDSGEQFF. DNA of the CDR3: TGCGCCAGCAGCTTGACCCAAGACTCCGGTGAGCAGTTCTTC. Variable domain in full (rest from reference TRBV5-1 and TRBJ2-1): KAGVTQTPRYLIKTRGQQVTLSCSPISGHRSVSWYQQTPGQGLQFLFEYFSETQRNKGNFPGRFSGRQFSNSRSEMNVSTLELGDSALYLCASSLTQDSGEQFFGPGTRLTVL.

The chain has TRBV4-2 and TRBJ2-1, with 11 positions matching TRBD2. The CDR3 runs 17 residues. The junction had 9 bases not matched to a gene; V was cut back by 4 bases and J by 4 bases. Per germline, CDR1 LGHNA and CDR2 YNFKEQ. CDR3: CASSLQAGLAEYNEQFF. CDR3 in DNA: TGTGCCAGCAGCCTGCAGGCGGGACTAGCGGAATACAATGAGCAGTTCTTC.

With respect to this clonotype: A much more abundant neighbour one base away suggests this may be a read error. The V gene is TRBV15, the J gene TRBJ2-1; D tentatively reads TRBD1 or TRBD2 (5 bases each). This CDR3 has 12 residues. CDR1 and CDR2 (germline): LNHNV, YYDKDF (reference sequence). Trimming stripped 8 bases from V and 12 bases from J, with 17 bases between. DNA for the CDR3: TGTGCCACCCGGGACCAACTTAGAGTGCAGTTCTTC. Translation: CATRDQLRVQFF.

This clonotype occurred a few times. The V gene is TRBV4-1, the J gene TRBJ1-1; D gene uncertain. Germline V lookup: CDR1 MGHRA, CDR2 YSYEKL. Trimming left V 4 bases short and J 5 bases short, with 8 bases between. The CDR3 spans 12 residues. In DNA, the CDR3 is TGCGCCAGCAGCCGATCAGAGACTGAAGCTTTCTTT. Its protein is CASSRSETEAFF.

In its sample, this clonotype was seen a few times. The genes are TRBV6-1 and TRBJ2-1, with 8 bases identical to TRBD2. J gave up 3 bases and V 6 bases, and 10 bases lay outside the gene matches. The length of the CDR3 is 16 residues. Germline V gene sequence: CDR1 MNHNS, CDR2 SASEGT. The CDR3 DNA is TGTGCCAGCAGCGTAAGCGGGAGAGTCATCTACAATGAGCAGTTCTTC. Translated: CASSVSGRVIYNEQFF.

The sample holds one count of this clonotype. A read error may account for a junction end that differs from germline. The gene calls are TRBV20-1 and TRBJ2-1, with 12 positions matching TRBD2. This CDR3 is 16 amino acids long. Looked up from germline, CDR1 is DFQATT and CDR2 is SNEGSKA (reference sequence). The CDR3 region is CGARDRLAGGTDEQFF. The DNA for the CDR3 is TGCGGTGCTAGAGATAGGCTAGCGGGAGGGACAGATGAGCAGTTCTTC.